This paragraph reports one T cell receptor beta chain. Antigen unknown. The data derive from a study of cytomegalovirus exposure and HLA in healthy donors. General study findings and limits: One later analysis, an examination of the 100 to 150 validation repertoires, found that first-cohort TCR clusters tended to co-occur in them.

Assay: immunoSEQ multiplex PCR; the TCRdb copy retains only in-frame clones and omits some. The sample contains 130,000 to 150,000 clones, roughly nine tenths of which appear only once. The CDR3 consists of 15 residues. Germline CDR1 is MNHNS and CDR2 is SASEGT. Trimming stripped 6 bases from V and 1 base from J, with 10 bases between. The rearrangement uses TRBV6-1 and TRBJ1-6; no definite D call. The origin of this receptor is a man in his late teens or twenties in good health and CMV-seronegative. The sequenced sample consisted of PBMCs. CDR3: CASRGFASYNSPLHF. In nucleotides, the CDR3 is TGTGCCAGCAGGGGCTTTGCGTCCTATAATTCACCCCTCCACTTT.